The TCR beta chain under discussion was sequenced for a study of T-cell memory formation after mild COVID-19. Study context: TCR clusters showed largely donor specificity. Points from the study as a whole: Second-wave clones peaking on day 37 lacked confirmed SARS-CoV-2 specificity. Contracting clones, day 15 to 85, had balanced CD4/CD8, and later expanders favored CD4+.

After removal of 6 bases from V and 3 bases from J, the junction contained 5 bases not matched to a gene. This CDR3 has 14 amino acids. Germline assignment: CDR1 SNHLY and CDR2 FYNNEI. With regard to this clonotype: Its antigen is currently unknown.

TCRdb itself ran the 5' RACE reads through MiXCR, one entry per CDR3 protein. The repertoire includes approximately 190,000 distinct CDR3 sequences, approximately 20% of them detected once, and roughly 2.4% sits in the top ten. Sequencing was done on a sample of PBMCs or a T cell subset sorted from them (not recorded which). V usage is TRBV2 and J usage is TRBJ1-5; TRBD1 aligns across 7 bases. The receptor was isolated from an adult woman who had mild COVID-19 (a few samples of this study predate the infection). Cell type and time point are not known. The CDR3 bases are TGTGCCAGCAGGGAGACAGGGTACAATCAGCCCCAGCATTTT. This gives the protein CASRETGYNQPQHF. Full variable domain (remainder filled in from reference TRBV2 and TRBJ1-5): EPEVTQTPSHQVTQMGQEVILRCVPISNHLYFYWYRQILGQKVEFLVSFYNNEISEKSEIFDDQFSVERPDGSNFTLKIRSTKLEDSAMYFCASRETGYNQPQHFGDGTRLSIL.